This T cell receptor (beta chain) was identified in a study of shared T cell receptors in the human thymus. TCRdb's copy holds only in-frame clones and misses some; the assay was immunoSEQ multiplex PCR. Here the sample spans hundreds of thousands of clones, approximately 90% being singletons. The length of the CDR3 is 14 residues. The germline CDR1 and CDR2 sequences are KGHSH and LQKENI. The trim removed 3 bases at V and 5 bases at J, leaving 6 bases unmatched. This clone was counted a few times. These data were likewise used in another study, on human thymus T cells.

This TCR derives from a boy under two years old with a congenital heart defect. The source material was thymocytes. The J gene is TRBJ2-7, the V gene TRBV18; TRBD1 matches at 8 bases. CDR3 in DNA: TGTGCCAGCTCACCTGACAGGGGAGTCGACGAGCAGTACTTC. The encoded protein is CASSPDRGVDEQYF.